These 9 T cell receptor beta chains share one sample of origin, sequenced in a study of radiotherapy plus CTLA-4 blockade in lung cancer. Profiling relied on immunoSEQ multiplex PCR, and the TCRdb table lists in-frame clones only, not all of them. The sample consists of about 84,000 clones, 72% of them appearing once. The sequences come from peripheral blood, collected from a patient treated with radiotherapy plus ipilimumab. These receptors were collected from a human donor with non-small cell lung cancer that progressed on radiotherapy plus ipilimumab.

The rearrangement joins TRBV19 to TRBJ2-7; a weak D match, TRBD2 (7 bases). CDR1 LNHDA and CDR2 SQIVND come from the germline V gene (reference sequence). V was clipped by 1 base and J by 1 base, with 11 bases between them. This CDR3 spans 15 amino acids. CDR3 region: CASSIGEGGSYEQYF. DNA for the CDR3: TGTGCCAGTAGTATAGGAGAGGGGGGGTCCTACGAGCAGTACTTC.

This clone was seen more than once but under ten times. The J gene is TRBJ2-2, the V gene TRBV7-6, with D possibly matching TRBD1 (6 bases). The CDR3 has 15 residues. Per germline, CDR1 SGHVS and CDR2 FNYEAQ. Between the trimmed V and J ends, which lost 7 bases and 3 bases, there was a span of 15 bases. This CDR3 is CASKAGAFDTGELFF. CDR3 sequence (DNA): TGTGCCAGCAAAGCAGGGGCGTTCGACACCGGGGAGCTGTTTTTT.

The rearrangement uses TRBV9 and TRBJ2-6; no firm D call. The CDR3 is made up of 15 amino acids. Germline V lookup: CDR1 SGDLS, CDR2 YYNGEE. Between the trimmed V and J ends, which lost 6 bases and 1 base, there was a span of 11 bases. The chain's CDR3 is CASNFDGSGANVLTF. DNA for the CDR3: TGTGCCAGCAACTTTGACGGGTCTGGGGCCAACGTCCTGACTTTC.

This clone occurred a few times. In nucleotides, the CDR3 is TGTGCCAGCAGCTTGTCCGCGACAACTAACACTGAAGCTTTCTTT. Amino acid sequence: CASSLSATTNTEAFF. J is TRBJ1-1 and V is TRBV4-2; D remains ambiguous. Between the trimmed V and J ends, which lost 5 bases and 2 bases, there was a span of 15 bases. CDR1 LGHNA and CDR2 YNFKEQ come from the germline V gene. This CDR3 contains 15 residues.

V is TRBV12-5 and J is TRBJ1-1; 9 positions agree with TRBD1. Germline V gene lookup returns CDR1 LGHNT and CDR2 FRNRAP. The V segment lost 6 bases and the J segment 3 bases; nucleotides outside the gene matches: 2. The CDR3 covers 13 residues. CDR3 DNA sequence: TGTGCTAGTGGGCGGACAGGGGACACTGAAGCTTTCTTT. It encodes CASGRTGDTEAFF.

This clone was counted a few times. The gene calls are TRBV19 and TRBJ2-7; TRBD2 matches 7 bases. The trim removed 5 bases at V and 3 bases at J, leaving 10 bases unmatched. There are 15 residues in the CDR3. CDR1 and CDR2 from the germline V gene are LNHDA and SQIVND (reference sequence). The CDR3 spells CASSPRQGGYYEQYF. In DNA, the CDR3 is TGTGCCAGTAGTCCCCGGCAGGGAGGGTACTACGAGCAGTACTTC. The whole variable domain, remainder taken from reference TRBV19 and TRBJ2-7, is DGGITQSPKYLFRKEGQNVTLSCEQNLNHDAMYWYRQDPGQGLRLIYYSQIVNDFQKGDIAEGYSVSREKKESFPLTVTSAQKNPTAFYLCASSPRQGGYYEQYFGPGTRLTVT.

The chain uses TRBV4-3 and TRBJ1-4; D unclear. The CDR3 runs 16 residues. Germline-derived CDR1 and CDR2 are LGHNA and YSLEER. The V and J ends lost 3 bases and 8 bases respectively, with 19 bases between them. The CDR3 region is CASSHPSTWTGEKLFF. CDR3 nucleotide sequence: TGCGCCAGCAGCCACCCATCGACCTGGACGGGAGAAAAACTGTTTTTT.

This clone was observed a handful of times. The chain couples TRBV4-1 to TRBJ2-7; perhaps TRBD2 as D (6 bases). The germline V gene encodes CDR1 MGHRA and CDR2 YSYEKL. The CDR3 sequence is 13 residues long. V gave up 1 base and J gave up 2 bases, with 6 bases separating them. DNA of the CDR3: TGCGCCAGCAGCCAAGGGGAGGCCTACGAGCAGTACTTC. Protein sequence: CASSQGEAYEQYF.

The CDR3 DNA reads TGTGCCATCAGTGAGGGACTGTCCTTTGGCGAGCAGTACTTC. Translating it yields CAISEGLSFGEQYF. The chain couples TRBV10-3 to TRBJ2-7; D might be TRBD2 (5 bases). Germline values: CDR1 ENHRY, CDR2 SYGVKD. The V and J ends lost 2 bases and 6 bases respectively, with 14 bases between them. This CDR3 comprises 14 residues.